This TCR beta chain was obtained from a study of blood T cells in healthy people across ages. PCR was performed a second time for 7 to 11 cycles using a sample-barcoded 5' primer and a J-beta primer mix. TCRdb reanalysed the 5' RACE reads using MiXCR and keeps one entry per CDR3 protein. The sample lists around 800,000 distinct CDR3 sequences, about half occurring once. This clonotype has more than one count but fewer than ten. The sample was blood. The origin of this receptor is an elderly man in good health.

Written as DNA, the CDR3 is TGTGCCAGTAGGGAGCTAGCGGGCAGCTCCTACAATGAGCAGTTCTTC. Translation: CASRELAGSSYNEQFF. The chain carries TRBV5-6 and TRBJ2-1, with TRBD2 identical over 8 bases. CDR1 is SGHDT and CDR2 is YYEEEE in the germline V gene. This CDR3 contains 16 residues. Germline trimming cut 8 bases from V and 0 bases from J; bases unmatched to any gene: 10.